Below are 20 T cell receptor beta chains sequenced from a single sample in a study of blood T cells in healthy people across ages. Then a second PCR, running about 6 to 12 cycles, was carried out with a sample-barcoded 5' primer and a J-beta primer mix. TCRdb recomputed calls from the 5' RACE reads with MiXCR, one row per CDR3 protein. The repertoire holds 1.2 million to 1.5 million distinct CDR3 sequences, with around 59% as singletons. The sequencing input was blood. The receptors derive from a man younger than 35 in good health.

This clonotype has only a few counts. V usage is TRBV7-8 and J usage is TRBJ2-5; D unclear. Germline values: CDR1 SGHVS, CDR2 FQNEAQ. Trimming took 3 bases from V and 2 from J, leaving 10 bases between them. The CDR3 is made up of 14 amino acids. The CDR3 region has the DNA TGTGCCAGCAGCTTGGCGGTGAAGCAAGAGACCCAGTACTTC. This codes for CASSLAVKQETQYF.

The sample holds a few counts of this clonotype. The chain uses TRBV25-1 and TRBJ1-2, with no clear D. This CDR3 region has 14 residues. Looked up from germline, CDR1 is MGHDK and CDR2 is SYGVNS. V was trimmed by 2 bases and J by 6 bases, leaving 13 bases between them. The CDR3 region is CASSEGGGGHGYTF. The CDR3 nucleotides are TGTGCCAGCAGTGAAGGTGGCGGAGGTCATGGCTACACCTTC.

This chain uses TRBV5-1 with TRBJ2-3, with 8 bases lining up with TRBD2. The V and J ends lost 4 bases and 3 bases, in that order; junction bases with no gene match: 10. This CDR3 is 16 amino acids long. The germline CDR1 and CDR2 sequences are SGHRS and YFSETQ. The CDR3 sequence: CASSSPAGEFTDTQYF. CDR3 DNA: TGCGCCAGCAGCAGCCCAGCGGGAGAATTTACAGATACGCAGTATTTT.

This chain connects TRBV18 to TRBJ1-2; D remains unclear. The germline V gene encodes CDR1 KGHSH and CDR2 LQKENI. The CDR3 runs to 17 residues. V dropped 2 bases and J dropped 0 bases, with 16 bases sitting between them. This CDR3 reads CASSPMKPANSNYGYTF. CDR3 coding DNA: TGTGCCAGCTCACCAATGAAGCCAGCCAATTCTAACTATGGCTACACCTTC.

This CDR3 reads CASSPQETKNIQYF. CDR3 nucleotide sequence: TGTGCCAGCAGTCCCCAGGAGACCAAAAACATTCAGTACTTC. This sequence joins TRBV12-3 or TRBV12-4 and TRBJ2-4, with D unclear. CDR3 length equals 14 residues. The germline V and J ends were trimmed by 5 bases and 2 bases, with 10 bases remaining between them.

The J gene is TRBJ2-7, the V gene TRBV5-1; 14 bases line up with TRBD2. The germline gives CDR1 SGHRS, CDR2 YFSETQ. Unmatched junction bases numbered 3, after V lost 2 bases and J lost 2 bases. The CDR3 loop spans 16 amino acids. CDR3 region: CASSLGTSGRTYEQYF. The CDR3 DNA sequence: TGCGCCAGCAGCTTAGGGACTAGCGGGAGAACCTACGAGCAGTACTTC.

This clonotype was observed a single time. The CDR3 DNA reads TGTGCCAGCAGTTTACAAGCGGGACGCTACAATGAGCAGTTCTTC. Encoded protein: CASSLQAGRYNEQFF. The V gene is TRBV12-3 or TRBV12-4, the J gene TRBJ2-1, with TRBD2 identical over 7 bases. CDR3 length: 15 amino acids. Trimming removed 2 bases from V and 3 bases from J; junction bases left unmatched: 4.

This clonotype has a single count. Compared with germline, one end of the junction differs, possibly owing to a read error. The chain combines TRBV29-1 with TRBJ2-1, with D hard to call. This CDR3 comprises 16 residues. Germline V CDR1 and CDR2: SQVTM, ANQGSEA. CDR3: CSVPQSDPRSHNEQFF. The CDR3 DNA reads TGCAGCGTTCCCCAGTCCGACCCCCGCTCCCACAATGAGCAGTTCTTC.

The CDR3 reads CASSLGRRETNEKLFF. In DNA, the CDR3 is TGTGCCAGCAGCTTAGGCCGGCGAGAAACTAATGAAAAACTGTTTTTT. The V call is TRBV7-9, the J call TRBJ1-4; D call uncertain. The germline V and J ends were trimmed by 1 base and 1 base, with 10 bases remaining between them. CDR3 length equals 16 residues. The germline CDR1 and CDR2 sequences are SEHNR and FQNEAQ (reference sequence). Full variable domain (rest looked up from reference TRBV7-9 and TRBJ1-4): DTGVSQNPRHKITKRGQNVTFRCDPISEHNRLYWYRQTLGQGPEFLTYFQNEAQLEKSRLLSDRFSAERPKGSFSTLEIQRTEQGDSAMYLCASSLGRRETNEKLFFGSGTQLSVL.

V usage is TRBV20-1 and J usage is TRBJ1-1, with D unclear. CDR1 DFQATT and CDR2 SNEGSKA come from the germline V gene (reference sequence). Trimming left V 6 bases short and J 3 bases short, with 8 bases between. The CDR3 runs 11 residues. The DNA for the CDR3 is TGCAGTGCCCCGGCCTACACTGAAGCTTTCTTT. It encodes CSAPAYTEAFF.

This clonotype occurred once. The CDR3 reads CASSAPPAYEQYF. The DNA of the CDR3 is TGTGCCAGCAGCGCGCCCCCTGCCTACGAGCAGTACTTC. The chain has TRBV11-2 and TRBJ2-7; no clear D. Trimming took off 5 bases at V and 2 bases at J, with 10 bases between the two ends. The length of the CDR3 is 13 residues. CDR1 SGHAT and CDR2 FQNNGV come from the germline V gene. Full variable domain (remainder filled in from reference TRBV11-2 and TRBJ2-7): EAGVAQSPRYKIIEKRQSVAFWCNPISGHATLYWYQQILGQGPKLLIQFQNNGVVDDSQLPKDRFSAERLKGVDSTLKIQPAKLEDSAVYLCASSAPPAYEQYFGPGTRLTVT.

This clonotype occurred once. V gene TRBV7-9 combines with J gene TRBJ2-4; D is unclear. The CDR3 runs 13 residues. Germline V lookup: CDR1 SEHNR, CDR2 FQNEAQ (reference sequence). V lost 6 bases, J lost 5 bases, and 11 bases lay in between. CDR3 in DNA: TGTGCCAGCAGTGACGACACGGAAAACATTCAGTACTTC. It codes for CASSDDTENIQYF.

The rearrangement uses TRBV7-2 and TRBJ2-7, with unresolved D. This CDR3 spans 12 amino acids. From germline, CDR1 is SGHTA and CDR2 FQGNSA. With 7 bases removed from V and 2 bases from J, the gap between germline ends came to 9 bases. The CDR3 region has the DNA TGTGCCAGCACCGTCGGTCCCTACGAGCAGTACTTC. Translation: CASTVGPYEQYF.

The table lists this clonotype with a few counts. The chain couples TRBV28 to TRBJ2-7; 10 nucleotides line up with TRBD2. V lost 4 bases to trimming and J lost 1 base; unmatched junction nucleotides: 4. Germline CDR1 and CDR2: MDHEN and SYDVKM. The CDR3 has 15 residues. As DNA, the CDR3 is TGTGCCAGCAGTTCCTGGACTAGCGGATCCTACGAGCAGTACTTC. Protein product: CASSSWTSGSYEQYF.

In this sample, this clonotype turned up once. The CDR3 DNA is TGCGCCAGCAGGCCTAGCGGAATCAATGAGCAGTTCTTC. Translating gives CASRPSGINEQFF. The V and J genes are TRBV5-1 and TRBJ2-1; TRBD2 matches at 7 bases. V lost 5 bases, J lost 6 bases, and 5 bases stayed unmatched. The CDR3 totals 13 residues. The V gene's germline CDR1 is SGHRS and CDR2 YFSETQ.

The chain uses TRBV27 and TRBJ2-2; D unclear. V lost 5 bases and J 6 bases, leaving 10 bases between the germline ends. This CDR3 spans 13 amino acids. Germline CDR1 reads MNHEY; CDR2 reads SMNVEV (reference sequence). For the CDR3, the DNA is TGTGCCAGCAGTCTAACCTCACCCGGGGAGCTGTTTTTT. Translating it yields CASSLTSPGELFF.

This clonotype was seen a single time. This rearrangement joins TRBV5-1 to TRBJ1-1, with 7 nucleotides matching TRBD1. CDR1 SGHRS and CDR2 YFSETQ come from the germline V gene. The trim removed 0 bases at V and 0 bases at J, leaving 5 bases unmatched. CDR3 length: 16 amino acids. The CDR3 protein is CASSLGGTVMNTEAFF. The CDR3 DNA follows: TGCGCCAGCAGCTTGGGGGGGACAGTTATGAACACTGAAGCTTTCTTT.

The gene calls are TRBV7-2 and TRBJ2-3; D is unclear. From germline, CDR1 is SGHTA and CDR2 FQGNSA. The CDR3 is 14 residues long. The V and J ends lost 3 bases and 6 bases respectively, with 13 bases between them. This CDR3 reads CASSFGKKTDTQYF. The CDR3 DNA reads TGTGCCAGCAGCTTCGGAAAGAAAACGGATACGCAGTATTTT.

This rearrangement joins TRBV20-1 to TRBJ2-6; 7 nucleotides line up with TRBD1. V dropped 4 bases and J dropped 3; count of bases not matched to a gene: 6. The CDR3 is 15 amino acids. Looked up from germline, CDR1 is DFQATT and CDR2 is SNEGSKA (reference sequence). Here the CDR3 reads CSATTGRGGANVLTF. The DNA of the CDR3 is TGCAGTGCTACGACAGGGCGAGGTGGGGCCAACGTCCTGACTTTC.

The genes are TRBV6-2 or TRBV6-3 and TRBJ2-7; D may be TRBD1 (6 bases). The CDR3 runs 12 residues. V lost 3 bases, J lost 6 bases, and 9 bases lay in between. Germline values: CDR1 MNHEY, CDR2 SVGEGT. DNA for the CDR3: TGTGCCAGCAGTTATTACAGGGCCGAGCAGTACTTC. This translates into CASSYYRAEQYF.